The 6 T cell receptor beta chains listed next were all sequenced from one sample in a study of blood T cell repertoires in COVID-19. Clones were read by immunoSEQ multiplex PCR, and TCRdb kept only the in-frame ones, dropping some. The table lists about 190,000 clones, roughly 81% of them singletons. Sequenced sample: peripheral blood. The receptors here all came from a woman older than 75 with COVID-19, enrolled during active disease.

The rearrangement links TRBV6-2 or TRBV6-3 to TRBJ2-1; possible D gene TRBD1, 6 bases. Trimming left V 6 bases short and J 8 bases short, with 23 bases between. The CDR3 runs to 16 residues. Germline-derived CDR1 and CDR2 are MNHEY and SVGEGT. The CDR3: CASSPGQTMLGYEQFF. The CDR3 DNA sequence: TGTGCCAGCAGCCCGGGACAAACGATGCTGGGCTATGAGCAGTTCTTC.

The gene calls are TRBV27 and TRBJ2-1; TRBD2 matches at 9 bases. Germline lookup yields CDR1 MNHEY and CDR2 SMNVEV (reference sequence). CDR3 length: 15 amino acids. Unmatched junction bases numbered 6, after V lost 2 bases and J lost 7 bases. The CDR3 region has the DNA TGTGCCAGCAGTTTAACTAGCGGGTTCCATAATGAGCAGTTCTTC. Translation: CASSLTSGFHNEQFF.

This clone was seen at least ten times. The J gene is TRBJ2-3, the V gene TRBV6-5; 8 positions agree with TRBD1. Trimming cost V 6 bases and J 1 base; bases outside gene matches: 3. Per germline, CDR1 MNHEY and CDR2 SVGAGI. The CDR3 runs to 14 residues. CDR3 in DNA: TGTGCCAGCAGCGCGGGACAGGGCACAGATACGCAGTATTTT. Protein: CASSAGQGTDTQYF.

The chain has TRBV4-1 and TRBJ1-2; 8 bases agree with TRBD1. Unmatched junction bases numbered 17, after V lost 5 bases and J lost 3 bases. The CDR3 is 18 residues long. Germline V gene lookup returns CDR1 MGHRA and CDR2 YSYEKL. This chain's CDR3 is CASSTPKVRGRPYYGYTF. Here the CDR3 DNA reads TGCGCCAGCAGCACCCCCAAGGTCAGGGGGCGCCCATACTATGGCTACACCTTC.

The gene calls are TRBV28 and TRBJ2-7, with 7 bases aligning to TRBD1. CDR1 is MDHEN and CDR2 is SYDVKM in the germline V gene. Trimming removed 5 bases from V and 2 bases from J; junction bases left unmatched: 9. CDR3 length: 15 amino acids. CDR3 sequence reads: CASSVGQMTTYEQYF. For the CDR3, the DNA is TGTGCCAGCAGTGTGGGACAGATGACCACCTACGAGCAGTACTTC. Drawing the rest from reference TRBV28 and TRBJ2-7, the complete variable domain is DVKVTQSSRYLVKRTGEKVFLECVQDMDHENMFWYRQDPGLGLRLIYFSYDVKMKEKGDIPEGYSVSREKKERFSLILESASTNQTSMYLCASSVGQMTTYEQYFGPGTRLTVT.

The V gene is TRBV7-2, the J gene TRBJ2-1; 9 bases align to TRBD2. The CDR3 has 17 residues. Germline lookup yields CDR1 SGHTA and CDR2 FQGNSA. The V and J ends lost 5 bases and 7 bases, in that order; junction bases with no gene match: 15. The CDR3: CASSPRGAGGPGNEQFF. The CDR3 coding sequence is TGTGCCAGCAGCCCCAGGGGTGCGGGAGGGCCGGGTAATGAGCAGTTCTTC.